The rows below give T cell receptor beta chains drawn from one sample of a study of OX40 agonist ivuxolimab in advanced cancers. Produced via immunoSEQ multiplex PCR; TCRdb's table is partial and in-frame only. The table records some 70,000 clones, about 86% of them present only once. The material was CD4+ or CD8+ T cells sorted from blood, obtained in a trial of the OX40 agonist ivuxolimab. The receptors here all came from an adult with an advanced solid tumor such as melanoma, head and neck, liver or kidney cancer. CDR3s include the opening cysteine and the closing phenylalanine or tryptophan. D genes are given only for firm matches. Only some rows state a clone size, as once, few, many or a class for expanded clones.

NA,NA,TRBJ2-7,TRBV7-2,CASSLNKVYEQYF,TGTGCCAGCAGCTTAAACAAGGTGTACGAGCAGTACTTC
TRBD1,NA,TRBJ2-3,TRBV4-2,CASSQDYRTGFSKPTDTQYF,TGTGCCAGCAGCCAAGATTATCGGACAGGGTTCAGCAAACCCACAGATACGCAGTATTTT
TRBD2,NA,TRBJ2-7,TRBV28,CASSGTSELYEQYF,TGTGCCAGCAGCGGGACTAGCGAACTATACGAGCAGTACTTC
NA,NA,TRBJ2-7,TRBV5-5,CASSSPGLHYEQYF,TGTGCCAGCAGCTCCCCGGGACTTCACTACGAGCAGTACTTC
TRBD2,NA,TRBJ2-3,TRBV9,CASSLGLAGGLLGTDTQYF,TGTGCCAGCAGCTTGGGACTAGCGGGGGGGCTACTCGGCACAGATACGCAGTATTTT
TRBD1,NA,TRBJ2-7,TRBV11-2,CASSSPRTGGGEQYF,TGTGCCAGCAGCAGCCCTAGGACAGGGGGCGGAGAGCAGTACTTC
TRBD2,NA,TRBJ2-1,TRBV4-1,CASSRLRGEEQFF,TGCGCCAGCAGCCGTCTCCGGGGGGAAGAGCAGTTCTTC
TRBD1,NA,TRBJ1-1,TRBV4-2,CASSYRTGVNTEAFF,TGTGCCAGCAGTTACCGGACAGGGGTGAACACTGAAGCTTTCTTT
NA,NA,TRBJ1-1,TRBV6-5,CASSFDTEAFF,TGTGCCAGCAGTTTCGACACTGAAGCTTTCTTT
NA,once,TRBJ1-1,TRBV4-1,CASSHKTQGFRTEAFF,TGCGCCAGCAGCCATAAGACACAGGGTTTTCGCACTGAAGCTTTCTTT
TRBD1,NA,TRBJ2-7,TRBV9,CASSVSEGDRGYLDEQYF,TGTGCCAGCAGCGTAAGCGAGGGGGACAGGGGTTATCTTGACGAGCAGTACTTC
NA,NA,TRBJ2-3,TRBV7-9,CATPDGSTDTQYF,TGTGCCACCCCTGACGGGAGCACAGATACGCAGTATTTT
TRBD2,NA,TRBJ2-1,TRBV9,CASSVGLAGHEQFF,TGTGCCAGCAGCGTCGGGCTAGCGGGGCATGAGCAGTTCTTC
NA,NA,TRBJ2-5,TRBV5-1,CASNLGGALGETQYF,TGCGCCAGCAACCTGGGGGGGGCCTTAGGAGAGACCCAGTACTTC
NA,NA,TRBJ2-5,TRBV5-4,CASSLEGGHQETQYF,TGTGCCAGCAGCTTGGAGGGGGGGCACCAAGAGACCCAGTACTTC
NA,NA,TRBJ1-3,TRBV5-6,CASSLDTGFRSGNTIYF,TGTGCCAGCAGCTTGGACACGGGGTTCCGCTCTGGAAACACCATATATTTT
NA,NA,TRBJ2-3,TRBV4-2,CASSSTDTQYF,TGTGCCAGCAGCTCCACAGATACGCAGTATTTT
NA,NA,TRBJ2-1,TRBV7-9,CASSRASASSYNEQFF,TGTGCCAGCAGTAGAGCTAGCGCGAGCTCCTACAATGAGCAGTTCTTC
TRBD1,few,TRBJ2-7,TRBV7-9,CASSYRQGSEQYF,TGTGCCAGCAGCTACCGACAGGGGAGCGAGCAGTACTTC
TRBD2,NA,TRBJ2-3,TRBV19,CASSRTSGRVDTQYF,TGTGCCAGTAGTCGGACTAGCGGGAGGGTAGATACGCAGTATTTT
TRBD2,NA,TRBJ2-1,TRBV19,CASSIGTSGGVRNEQFF,TGTGCCAGTAGTATCGGGACTAGCGGGGGGGTGCGGAATGAGCAGTTCTTC
NA,NA,TRBJ1-2,TRBV19,CASTIWGLRGVYTF,TGTGCCAGTACCATATGGGGTCTCAGGGGAGTCTACACCTTC
TRBD1,NA,TRBJ2-7,TRBV2,CASSERTGAYEQYF,TGTGCCAGCAGTGAAAGGACAGGGGCCTACGAGCAGTACTTC
NA,NA,TRBJ1-5,TRBV7-9,CASSLAGEGNQPQHF,TGTGCCAGCAGCTTAGCGGGGGAGGGCAATCAGCCCCAGCATTTT
NA,NA,TRBJ2-2,TRBV5-1,CASSLGLSNPGELFF,TGCGCCAGCAGCCTGGGCCTTTCCAACCCCGGGGAGCTGTTTTTT
TRBD1,NA,TRBJ1-4,TRBV7-2,CASTSRQGGEKLFF,TGTGCCAGCACCTCCCGACAGGGGGGCGAAAAACTGTTTTTT
NA,NA,TRBJ1-4,TRBV18,CASSPPPFGPGKLFF,TGTGCCAGCTCCCCACCGCCCTTTGGCCCGGGGAAACTGTTTTTT
NA,few,TRBJ2-2,TRBV6-6,CASSYGSGWAGELFF,TGTGCCAGCAGTTACGGTTCAGGGTGGGCCGGGGAGCTGTTTTTT
NA,NA,TRBJ1-2,TRBV19,CASSITVWGYGYTF,TGTGCCAGTAGTATAACAGTATGGGGCTATGGCTACACCTTC
NA,NA,TRBJ1-2,TRBV6-1,CARGSESVFDYGYTF,TGTGCCAGGGGAAGCGAATCGGTCTTTGACTATGGCTACACCTTC
NA,once,TRBJ2-6,TRBV27,CASSPRAGRTSGANVLTF,TGTGCCAGCAGTCCCCGGGCCGGTAGAACCTCTGGGGCCAACGTCCTGACTTTC
TRBD2,NA,TRBJ2-7,TRBV28,CASSFVGKLAVGDEQYF,TGTGCCAGCAGTTTCGTCGGAAAACTAGCGGTAGGTGACGAGCAGTACTTC
NA,NA,TRBJ1-1,TRBV25-1,CASSGGVGAFF,TGTGCCAGCAGTGGTGGAGTAGGAGCTTTCTTT
NA,NA,TRBJ1-2,TRBV9,CASSVELAPRGYTF,TGTGCCAGCAGCGTAGAATTGGCGCCGAGGGGCTACACCTTC
NA,NA,TRBJ1-2,TRBV7-2,CASSFGSAANYGYTF,TGTGCCAGCAGCTTTGGGTCAGCAGCTAACTATGGCTACACCTTC
NA,NA,TRBJ2-1,TRBV6-1,CASRNIGSYNEQFF,TGTGCCAGCAGGAACATAGGCTCCTACAATGAGCAGTTCTTC
TRBD1,NA,TRBJ1-2,TRBV6-1,CASSFTGTGGYGYTF,TGTGCCAGCAGTTTCACCGGGACAGGGGGCTATGGCTACACCTTC
NA,NA,TRBJ2-7,TRBV6-6,CASSRADNSYEQYF,TGTGCCAGCAGCCGGGCAGACAACTCCTACGAGCAGTACTTC
NA,NA,TRBJ1-4,TRBV4-3,CASSQGGSRDEKLFF,TGCGCCAGCAGCCAAGGGGGTTCGAGGGACGAAAAACTGTTTTTT
TRBD1,NA,TRBJ1-5,TRBV7-2,CASSFGDRPGNQPQHF,TGTGCCAGCAGCTTCGGGGACAGACCTGGCAATCAGCCCCAGCATTTT
NA,NA,TRBJ2-3,TRBV6-5,CASSYSTAQARQYF,TGTGCCAGCAGTTACTCTACCGCGCAGGCCAGACAGTATTTT
NA,NA,TRBJ1-2,TRBV5-1,CASSLNPTSSNYGYTF,TGCGCCAGCAGCTTAAACCCAACAAGTTCTAACTATGGCTACACCTTC
NA,NA,TRBJ1-3,TRBV5-1,CASSLGFPGNTIYF,TGCGCCAGCAGCTTGGGGTTCCCTGGAAACACCATATATTTT
NA,NA,TRBJ2-5,TRBV7-3,CASSPTRNRETQYF,TGTGCCAGCAGCCCGACTAGGAATCGTGAGACCCAGTACTTC
TRBD2,NA,TRBJ2-5,TRBV5-4,CASLNSGTSGRGRETQYF,TGTGCCAGCCTTAATTCCGGGACTAGCGGGAGGGGTAGGGAGACCCAGTACTTC
TRBD2,once,TRBJ2-3,TRBV18,CASSIPQGGSTDTQYF,TGTGCCAGCTCTATTCCCCAGGGAGGGAGCACAGATACGCAGTATTTT
NA,NA,TRBJ2-2,TRBV9,CASSVQSGRNTGELFF,TGTGCCAGCAGCGTACAGAGCGGGCGCAACACCGGGGAGCTGTTTTTT
TRBD1,once,TRBJ1-2,TRBV5-6,CASSFLQGPYGYTF,TGTGCCAGCAGCTTCCTACAGGGGCCCTATGGCTACACCTTC
NA,NA,TRBJ2-3,TRBV6-5,CASTNSGTDTQYF,TGTGCCAGCACCAATAGCGGCACAGATACGCAGTATTTT
TRBD1,NA,TRBJ2-2,TRBV5-6,CASSLTLTGVNTGELFF,TGTGCCAGCAGCTTGACACTAACAGGGGTGAACACCGGGGAGCTGTTTTTT
TRBD1,few,TRBJ1-1,TRBV7-9,CASTRQGNTEAFF,TGTGCCAGCACCAGACAGGGGAACACTGAAGCTTTCTTT
TRBD2,NA,TRBJ2-1,TRBV27,CASTHPVAGRKYNEQFF,TGTGCCAGCACCCACCCGGTAGCGGGAAGGAAGTACAATGAGCAGTTCTTC
TRBD2,NA,TRBJ2-2,TRBV19,CASSPGTSGSGTGELFF,TGTGCCAGTAGCCCTGGGACTAGCGGGAGTGGAACCGGGGAGCTGTTTTTT